This is a list of T cell receptor beta chains from one sample in a study of regulatory T cells in long-lasting Graves disease. Each CDR3 protein is one row after TCRdb ran MiXCR on the multiplex PCR reads. The sample yields around 450,000 distinct CDR3 sequences, around a fifth seen once. This specimen was peripheral blood mononuclear cells (PBMCs), taken when the disease was refractory, from a patient treated with antithyroid drugs. All receptors come from a female donor with Graves disease. Each CDR3 is given with its conserved first and last residue. Each record gives: clone size, J gene, V gene, D gene, CDR3 DNA, CDR3 protein. D genes are given only for firm matches. Size is omitted from some rows. Given values are once, few, many or a class for expanded clones.

abundance: many; j_gene: TRBJ1-6; v_gene: TRBV14; d_gene: TRBD1; CDR3nt: TGTGCCAGAACTAAACCGGGACAGGGAAATTCACCCCTCCACTTT; CDR3aa: CARTKPGQGNSPLHF
abundance: NA; j_gene: TRBJ2-2; v_gene: TRBV5-5; d_gene: TRBD2; CDR3nt: TGTGCCAGCAGCTTCGCGGGAGTCAACACCGGGGAGCTGTTTTTT; CDR3aa: CASSFAGVNTGELFF
abundance: few; j_gene: TRBJ1-3; v_gene: TRBV7-9; d_gene: NA; CDR3nt: TGTGCCAGCAGCTTAATCGGGGGCTCGGGAAACACCATATATTTT; CDR3aa: CASSLIGGSGNTIYF
abundance: many; j_gene: TRBJ2-7; v_gene: TRBV27; d_gene: NA; CDR3nt: TGTGCCAGCAGCCGGACTCGCAACCCATACGAGCAGTACTTC; CDR3aa: CASSRTRNPYEQYF
abundance: many; j_gene: TRBJ1-4; v_gene: TRBV3-1; d_gene: NA; CDR3nt: TGTGCCAGCAGCCAAGATTGGGCAACTGAAAAACTGTTTTTT; CDR3aa: CASSQDWATEKLFF
abundance: NA; j_gene: TRBJ2-7; v_gene: TRBV7-9; d_gene: NA; CDR3nt: TGTGCCAGCAACCGAATTCAGGGCTCCTACGAGCAGTACTTC; CDR3aa: CASNRIQGSYEQYF
abundance: many; j_gene: TRBJ1-1; v_gene: TRBV5-1; d_gene: TRBD1; CDR3nt: TGCGCCAGCAGCTTGGTTGTGGGACAGGGTGAAGCTTTCTTT; CDR3aa: CASSLVVGQGEAFF
abundance: NA; j_gene: TRBJ1-4; v_gene: TRBV25-1; d_gene: TRBD1; CDR3nt: TGTGCCAGCAGTGAATCTTGGGACAGAGGTGGAGAAAAACTGTTTTTT; CDR3aa: CASSESWDRGGEKLFF
abundance: many; j_gene: TRBJ1-2; v_gene: TRBV7-9; d_gene: NA; CDR3nt: TGTGCCAGCAGCTTAGGAGAGGCTGGCTACACCTTC; CDR3aa: CASSLGEAGYTF
abundance: many; j_gene: TRBJ2-5; v_gene: TRBV29-1; d_gene: TRBD2; CDR3nt: TGCAGCGTTGCGTCGGCTAGCGGGGAGACCCAGTACTTC; CDR3aa: CSVASASGETQYF
abundance: NA; j_gene: TRBJ2-5; v_gene: TRBV2; d_gene: NA; CDR3nt: TGTGCCAGCACCAGGGAAGAAGAGACCCAGTACTTC; CDR3aa: CASTREEETQYF
abundance: many; j_gene: TRBJ2-2; v_gene: TRBV28; d_gene: NA; CDR3nt: TGTGCCAGCAGTACCCCTCCCAGGGGGGAGCTGTTTTTT; CDR3aa: CASSTPPRGELFF
abundance: NA; j_gene: TRBJ1-1; v_gene: TRBV29-1; d_gene: NA; CDR3nt: TGCAGCGTTCGCCGACAGATGGAGAACACTGAAGCTTTCTTT; CDR3aa: CSVRRQMENTEAFF
abundance: many; j_gene: TRBJ2-2; v_gene: TRBV28; d_gene: NA; CDR3nt: TGTGCCAGCAGTTTATGGGGGGGAAACGGGGAGCTGTTTTTT; CDR3aa: CASSLWGGNGELFF
abundance: NA; j_gene: TRBJ1-4; v_gene: TRBV4-1; d_gene: TRBD1; CDR3nt: TGCGCCAGCAGCCATAGGGACAGGGGGCGCTTATCTGATGAAAAACTGTTTTTT; CDR3aa: CASSHRDRGRLSDEKLFF
abundance: many; j_gene: TRBJ2-2; v_gene: TRBV28; d_gene: TRBD1; CDR3nt: TGTGCCAGCAACGAACCGACAGGGGGAGAGGCGGGAACCGGGGAGCTGTTTTTT; CDR3aa: CASNEPTGGEAGTGELFF
abundance: NA; j_gene: TRBJ2-5; v_gene: TRBV7-3; d_gene: NA; CDR3nt: TGTGCCAGCAGCGAAACGGGACCGCAAGAGACCCAGTACTTC; CDR3aa: CASSETGPQETQYF
abundance: many; j_gene: TRBJ1-2; v_gene: TRBV12-3/TRBV12-4; d_gene: TRBD1; CDR3nt: TGTGCCAGCAGCCCTAACAGGGGAATCTATGGCTACACCTTC; CDR3aa: CASSPNRGIYGYTF
abundance: many; j_gene: TRBJ2-6; v_gene: TRBV6-2/TRBV6-3; d_gene: NA; CDR3nt: TGTGCCAGCACCAGAACGGACAGAAGGACCGGGGCCAACGTCCTGACTTTC; CDR3aa: CASTRTDRRTGANVLTF
abundance: NA; j_gene: TRBJ2-2; v_gene: TRBV29-1; d_gene: NA; CDR3nt: TGCAGCGTTGAAGACACACACACCGGGGAGCTGTTTTTT; CDR3aa: CSVEDTHTGELFF
abundance: many; j_gene: TRBJ2-7; v_gene: TRBV20-1; d_gene: TRBD1; CDR3nt: TGCAGTGCTAGAGATGAGGGACAGGGCTACGAGCAGTACTTC; CDR3aa: CSARDEGQGYEQYF
abundance: NA; j_gene: TRBJ1-2; v_gene: TRBV6-1; d_gene: NA; CDR3nt: TGTGCCAGCATGGAGGATAGCTATGGCTGCACCTTC; CDR3aa: CASMEDSYGCTF
abundance: many; j_gene: TRBJ1-5; v_gene: TRBV12-3/TRBV12-4; d_gene: NA; CDR3nt: TGTGCCAGCGCTAATACGAATCAGCCCCAGCATTTT; CDR3aa: CASANTNQPQHF
abundance: many; j_gene: TRBJ1-2; v_gene: TRBV6-1; d_gene: NA; CDR3nt: TGTGCCAGCATCCCCTCGGTCGGGGGGGACTATGGCTACACCTTC; CDR3aa: CASIPSVGGDYGYTF
abundance: NA; j_gene: TRBJ2-6; v_gene: TRBV5-1; d_gene: NA; CDR3nt: TGCGCCAGCAGAGACCCTCGGGCCAACGTCCTGACTTTC; CDR3aa: CASRDPRANVLTF
abundance: many; j_gene: TRBJ2-7; v_gene: TRBV28; d_gene: NA; CDR3nt: TGTGCCAGCAGTTCCCCCCGGAAGCGGACCCAGGAAGAGCAGTACTTC; CDR3aa: CASSSPRKRTQEEQYF
abundance: many; j_gene: TRBJ2-5; v_gene: TRBV5-5; d_gene: NA; CDR3nt: TGTGCCAGCAGTTCATCGGACCGAGAGGTCGGGGAGACCCAGTACTTC; CDR3aa: CASSSSDREVGETQYF
abundance: many; j_gene: TRBJ2-5; v_gene: TRBV7-2; d_gene: NA; CDR3nt: TGTGCCAGCAGCTTCGACAGGATGGGTGAGACCCAGTACTTC; CDR3aa: CASSFDRMGETQYF
abundance: many; j_gene: TRBJ1-4; v_gene: TRBV12-3/TRBV12-4; d_gene: NA; CDR3nt: TGTGCCAGCAGTTTCGGGGAAAAACTGTTTTTT; CDR3aa: CASSFGEKLFF
abundance: NA; j_gene: TRBJ1-1; v_gene: TRBV30; d_gene: TRBD1; CDR3nt: TGTGCCTGGAGTGACACAGGGGGGAACACTGAAGCTTTCTTT; CDR3aa: CAWSDTGGNTEAFF
abundance: few; j_gene: TRBJ2-1; v_gene: TRBV11-1; d_gene: TRBD2; CDR3nt: TGTGCCAGCAGTCTAGCGGATAGCTCCTACAATGAGCAGTTCTTC; CDR3aa: CASSLADSSYNEQFF
abundance: many; j_gene: TRBJ2-7; v_gene: TRBV11-2; d_gene: TRBD1; CDR3nt: TGTGCCAGCGGCGACAGGGGTGCCTACGAGCAGTACTTC; CDR3aa: CASGDRGAYEQYF
abundance: many; j_gene: TRBJ1-5; v_gene: TRBV20-1; d_gene: NA; CDR3nt: TGCAGTGCTAGTGATAGTAATAGCAATCAGCCCCAGCATTTT; CDR3aa: CSASDSNSNQPQHF
abundance: many; j_gene: TRBJ1-5; v_gene: TRBV10-3; d_gene: NA; CDR3nt: TGTGCCATCAGTGAGTCTAGGACTCTCGGAAATCAGCCCCAGCATTTT; CDR3aa: CAISESRTLGNQPQHF
abundance: NA; j_gene: TRBJ2-7; v_gene: TRBV6-5; d_gene: NA; CDR3nt: TGTGCCAGCAGTTCCCCTTCGACAGGATCTGACGAGCAGTACTTC; CDR3aa: CASSSPSTGSDEQYF
abundance: few; j_gene: TRBJ1-3; v_gene: TRBV7-2; d_gene: NA; CDR3nt: TGTGCCAGCAGCCCTAGACATCTCGCTGGAAACACCATATATTTT; CDR3aa: CASSPRHLAGNTIYF
abundance: few; j_gene: TRBJ2-7; v_gene: TRBV7-2; d_gene: TRBD2; CDR3nt: TGTGCCAGCAGCTTAGTAGCGGGAGAGACCTACGAGCAGTACTTC; CDR3aa: CASSLVAGETYEQYF
abundance: many; j_gene: TRBJ2-7; v_gene: TRBV6-1; d_gene: TRBD1; CDR3nt: TGTGCCAGCAGTAAGACAGGGGGCGATTACGAGCAGTACTTC; CDR3aa: CASSKTGGDYEQYF
abundance: many; j_gene: TRBJ2-5; v_gene: TRBV12-3/TRBV12-4; d_gene: TRBD2; CDR3nt: TGTGCCAGCAGCCGAAATGGACTAGCATCTTACCAAGAGACCCAGTACTTC; CDR3aa: CASSRNGLASYQETQYF
abundance: NA; j_gene: TRBJ2-5; v_gene: TRBV2; d_gene: TRBD2; CDR3nt: TGTGCCAGCAGGACTAGCGGGGGGCCCCCGGAGACCCAGTACTTC; CDR3aa: CASRTSGGPPETQYF
abundance: many; j_gene: TRBJ1-1; v_gene: TRBV28; d_gene: TRBD1; CDR3nt: TGTGCCAGCAGTTTAAGGAGAGGGGGCGAAGCTTTCTTT; CDR3aa: CASSLRRGGEAFF
abundance: once; j_gene: TRBJ1-5; v_gene: TRBV7-9; d_gene: NA; CDR3nt: TGTGCCAGCAGCTTAGGGAGTTTTCAGCCCCAGCATTTT; CDR3aa: CASSLGSFQPQHF
abundance: NA; j_gene: TRBJ2-7; v_gene: TRBV10-3; d_gene: NA; CDR3nt: TGTGCCATCAGTGACAACAGGGATAGGGAGCAGTACTTC; CDR3aa: CAISDNRDREQYF